The entry below describes one T cell receptor beta chain. Its matching antigen is unknown. Germline CDR1 reads KGHSH; CDR2 reads LQKENI. V shed 8 bases, J shed 7 bases, and the junction held 11 bases outside the gene matches. The CDR3 runs 13 residues. Running of the assay took place at deep level. The sorted-subset replicate PCRs were given about 210 ng DNA, which is around 29,000 T cell genomes. Data came from immunoSEQ multiplex PCR; TCRdb stores just in-frame clones and leaves some out. The top ten hold 0.35% to 0.45% of the sample, which has around 2.5 million clones, 90% to 95% seen once. The data are from a study of shared clonotypes between healthy human individuals. Study-wide findings and caveats: Among non-shared clonotypes, generation probabilities were lower than among those shared by all four donors.

The sample consisted of naive CD4+ T cells from PBMCs. This sample's subset: CD45RA+ positively selected. This sequence originates from a man in his late teens or twenties in good health. Some clones in this sample may be carry-over from other donors' samples. This chain uses TRBV18 with TRBJ2-7; 7 bases match TRBD2. As DNA, the CDR3 is TGTGCCAGCCGGTCCGCGCCCGGGGGGGAGCAGTACTTC. Protein: CASRSAPGGEQYF. The variable domain in full, completed from reference TRBV18 and TRBJ2-7, reads NAGVMQNPRHLVRRRGQEARLRCSPMKGHSHVYWYRQLPEEGLKFMVYLQKENIIDESGMPKERFSAEFPKEGPSILRIQQVVRGDSAAYFCASRSAPGGEQYFGPGTRLTVT.